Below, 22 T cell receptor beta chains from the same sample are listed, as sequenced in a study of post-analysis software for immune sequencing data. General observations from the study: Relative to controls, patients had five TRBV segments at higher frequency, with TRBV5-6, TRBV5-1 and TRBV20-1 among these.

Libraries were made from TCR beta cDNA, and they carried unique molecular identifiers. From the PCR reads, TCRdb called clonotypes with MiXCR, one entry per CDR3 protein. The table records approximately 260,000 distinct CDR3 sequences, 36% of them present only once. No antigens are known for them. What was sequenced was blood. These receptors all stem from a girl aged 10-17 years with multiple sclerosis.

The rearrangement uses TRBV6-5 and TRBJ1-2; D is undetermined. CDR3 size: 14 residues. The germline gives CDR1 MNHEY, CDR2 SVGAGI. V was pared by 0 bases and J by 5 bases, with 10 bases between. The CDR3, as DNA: TGTGCCAGCAGTTACTCATTGCGGGCTTATGGCTACACCTTC. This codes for CASSYSLRAYGYTF.

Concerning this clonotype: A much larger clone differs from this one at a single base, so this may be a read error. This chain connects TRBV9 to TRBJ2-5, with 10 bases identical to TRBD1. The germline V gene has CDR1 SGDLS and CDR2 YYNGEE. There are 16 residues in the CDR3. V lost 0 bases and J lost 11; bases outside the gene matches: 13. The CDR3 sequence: CASSVVGQGSSYEQYF. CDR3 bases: TGTGCCAGCAGCGTAGTGGGACAGGGGTCGTCTTATGAGCAGTACTTC.

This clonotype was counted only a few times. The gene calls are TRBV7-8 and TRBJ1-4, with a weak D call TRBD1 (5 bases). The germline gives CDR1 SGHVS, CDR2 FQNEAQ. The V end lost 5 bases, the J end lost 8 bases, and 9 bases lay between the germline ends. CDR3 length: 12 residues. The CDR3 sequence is CASSREGEKLFF. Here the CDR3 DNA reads TGTGCCAGCAGCCGAGAGGGGGAAAAACTGTTTTTT. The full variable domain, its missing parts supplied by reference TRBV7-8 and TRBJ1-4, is GAGVSQSPRYKVAKRGQDVALRCDPISGHVSLFWYQQALGQGPEFLTYFQNEAQLDKSGLPSDRFFAERPEGSVSTLKIQRTQQEDSAVYLCASSREGEKLFFGSGTQLSVL.

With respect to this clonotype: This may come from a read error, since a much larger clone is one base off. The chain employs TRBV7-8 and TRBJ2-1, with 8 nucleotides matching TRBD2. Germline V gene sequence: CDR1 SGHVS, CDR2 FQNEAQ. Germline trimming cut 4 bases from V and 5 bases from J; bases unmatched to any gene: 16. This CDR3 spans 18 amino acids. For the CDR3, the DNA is TGTGCCAGCAGCTCAAGGCCGGGGGGGCCCGGTTGGGACAATGAGCAGTTCTTC. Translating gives CASSSRPGGPGWDNEQFF.

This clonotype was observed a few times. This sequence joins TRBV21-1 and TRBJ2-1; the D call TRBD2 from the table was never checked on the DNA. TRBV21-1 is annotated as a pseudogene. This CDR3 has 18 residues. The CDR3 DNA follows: TGTGCCAGCAGCGAAACCGGGAGGGCCCTCGTATCCTACAATGAGCAGTTCTTC. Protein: CASSETGRALVSYNEQFF.

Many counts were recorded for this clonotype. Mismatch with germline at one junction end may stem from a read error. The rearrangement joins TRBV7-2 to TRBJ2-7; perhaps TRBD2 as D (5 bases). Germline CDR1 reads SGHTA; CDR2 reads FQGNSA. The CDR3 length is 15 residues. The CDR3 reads CASSLAPQSSYEQYF. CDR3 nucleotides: TGTGCCAGCAGCCTAGCCCCGCAGAGCTCCTACGAGCAGTACTTC.

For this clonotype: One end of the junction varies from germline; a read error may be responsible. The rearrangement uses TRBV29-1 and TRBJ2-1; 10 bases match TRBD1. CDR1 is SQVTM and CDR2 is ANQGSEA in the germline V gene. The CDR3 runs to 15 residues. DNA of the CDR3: TGCAGCGTCGCGCCTGGACAGGGGGGCTTCGGTGAGCTGTTCTTC. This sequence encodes CSVAPGQGGFGELFF.

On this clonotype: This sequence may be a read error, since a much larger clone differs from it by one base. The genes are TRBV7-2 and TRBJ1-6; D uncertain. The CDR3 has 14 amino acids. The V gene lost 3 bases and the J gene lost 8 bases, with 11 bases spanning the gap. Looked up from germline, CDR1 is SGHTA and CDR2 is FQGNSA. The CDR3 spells CASSFGSNDSPLHF. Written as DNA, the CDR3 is TGTGCCAGCAGCTTCGGGAGCAATGATTCACCCCTCCACTTT.

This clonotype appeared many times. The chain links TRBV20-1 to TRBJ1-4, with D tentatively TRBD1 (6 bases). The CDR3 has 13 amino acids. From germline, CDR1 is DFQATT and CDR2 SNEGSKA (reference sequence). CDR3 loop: CGTAGTSNEKLFF. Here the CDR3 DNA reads TGCGGGACTGCCGGGACAAGTAATGAAAAACTGTTTTTT.

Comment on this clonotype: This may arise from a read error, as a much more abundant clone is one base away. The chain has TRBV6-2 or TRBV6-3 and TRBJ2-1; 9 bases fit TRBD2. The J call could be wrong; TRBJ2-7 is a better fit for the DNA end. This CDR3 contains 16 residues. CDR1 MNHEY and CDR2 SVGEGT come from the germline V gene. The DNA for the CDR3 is TGTGCCAGCAGTTACTCAGGTAGCGGGAGTAGGAATGAGCAGTACTTC. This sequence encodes CASSYSGSGSRNEQYF.

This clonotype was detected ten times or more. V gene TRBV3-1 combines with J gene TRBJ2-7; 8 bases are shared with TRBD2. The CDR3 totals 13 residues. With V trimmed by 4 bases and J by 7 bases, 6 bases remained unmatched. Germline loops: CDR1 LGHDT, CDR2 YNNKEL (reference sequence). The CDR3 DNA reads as TGTGCCAGCAGCCGGGCGGCGGGGGGTGAGCAGTACTTC. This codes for CASSRAAGGEQYF.

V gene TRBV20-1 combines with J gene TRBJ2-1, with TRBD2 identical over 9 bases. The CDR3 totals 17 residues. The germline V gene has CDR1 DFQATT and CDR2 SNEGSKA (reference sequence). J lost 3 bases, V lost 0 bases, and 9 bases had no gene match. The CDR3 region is CSARDRAPSGNYNEQFF. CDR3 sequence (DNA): TGCAGTGCTAGAGATCGAGCCCCTAGCGGGAACTACAATGAGCAGTTCTTC.

The CDR3 loop is CASSLDVTGTGYTF. The CDR3 DNA follows: TGCGCCAGCAGCTTGGATGTGACAGGGACAGGCTACACCTTC. The chain employs TRBV5-1 and TRBJ1-2; 7 bases match TRBD1. This CDR3 is built from 14 residues. Per germline, CDR1 SGHRS and CDR2 YFSETQ. V lost 0 bases to trimming and J lost 8 bases; unmatched junction nucleotides: 7. The full variable domain, with the rest looked up from reference TRBV5-1 and TRBJ1-2, is KAGVTQTPRYLIKTRGQQVTLSCSPISGHRSVSWYQQTPGQGLQFLFEYFSETQRNKGNFPGRFSGRQFSNSRSEMNVSTLELGDSALYLCASSLDVTGTGYTFGSGTRLTVV.

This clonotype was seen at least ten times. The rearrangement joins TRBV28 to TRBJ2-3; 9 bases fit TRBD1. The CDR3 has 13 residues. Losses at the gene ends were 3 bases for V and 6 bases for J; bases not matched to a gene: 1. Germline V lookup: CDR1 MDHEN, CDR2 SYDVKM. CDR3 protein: CASSFGTGDTQYF. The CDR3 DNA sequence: TGTGCCAGCAGTTTCGGGACAGGGGATACGCAGTATTTT.

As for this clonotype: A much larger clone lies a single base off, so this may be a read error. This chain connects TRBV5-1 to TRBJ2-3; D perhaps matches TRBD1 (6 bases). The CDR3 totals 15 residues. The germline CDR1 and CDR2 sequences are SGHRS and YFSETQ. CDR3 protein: CANSLEQGITDTQYF. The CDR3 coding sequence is TGCGCCAACAGCTTGGAACAGGGTATAACAGATACGCAGTATTTT.

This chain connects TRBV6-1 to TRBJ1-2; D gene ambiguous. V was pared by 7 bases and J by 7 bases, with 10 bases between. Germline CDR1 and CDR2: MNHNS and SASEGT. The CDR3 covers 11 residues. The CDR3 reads CASMTAGGYTF. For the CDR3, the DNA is TGTGCCAGCATGACTGCGGGTGGCTACACCTTC.

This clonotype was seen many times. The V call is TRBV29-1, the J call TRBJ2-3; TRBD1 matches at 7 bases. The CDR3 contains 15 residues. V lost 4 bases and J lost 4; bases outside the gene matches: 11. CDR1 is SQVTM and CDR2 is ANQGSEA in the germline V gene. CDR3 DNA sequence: TGCAGCGTTGTTCGACAGGGACCTTTGGCAGATACGCAGTATTTT. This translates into CSVVRQGPLADTQYF.

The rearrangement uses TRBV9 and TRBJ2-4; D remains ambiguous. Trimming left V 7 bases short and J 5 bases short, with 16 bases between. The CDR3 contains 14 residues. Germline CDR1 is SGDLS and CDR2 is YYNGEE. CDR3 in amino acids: CASASQQQQNIQYF. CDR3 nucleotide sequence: TGTGCCAGCGCATCCCAACAGCAGCAAAACATTCAGTACTTC.

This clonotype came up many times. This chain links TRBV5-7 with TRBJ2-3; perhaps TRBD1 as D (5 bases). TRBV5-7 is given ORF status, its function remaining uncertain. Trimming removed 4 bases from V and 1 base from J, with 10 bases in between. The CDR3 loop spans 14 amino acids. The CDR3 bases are TGTGCCAGCAGCCGCCCACAGGGCACAGATACGCAGTATTTT. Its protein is CASSRPQGTDTQYF.

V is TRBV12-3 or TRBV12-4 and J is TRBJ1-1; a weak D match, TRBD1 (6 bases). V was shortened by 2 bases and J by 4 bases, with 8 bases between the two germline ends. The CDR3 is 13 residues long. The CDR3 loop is CASSLRGGTEAFF. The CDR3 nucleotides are TGTGCCAGCAGTTTAAGGGGGGGCACTGAAGCTTTCTTT.

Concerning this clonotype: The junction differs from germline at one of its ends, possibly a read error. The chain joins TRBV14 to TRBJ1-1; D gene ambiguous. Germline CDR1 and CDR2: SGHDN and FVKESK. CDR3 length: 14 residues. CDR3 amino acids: CASSQYLGNTEAFF. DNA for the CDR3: TGTGCCAGCAGCCAATATTTGGGTAACACCGAAGCTTTCTTT.

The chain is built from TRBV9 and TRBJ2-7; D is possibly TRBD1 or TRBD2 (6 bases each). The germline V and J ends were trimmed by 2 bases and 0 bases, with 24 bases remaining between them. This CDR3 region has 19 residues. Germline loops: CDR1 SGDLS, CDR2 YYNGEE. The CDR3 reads CASSVGGNIQEPHSYEQYF. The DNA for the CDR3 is TGTGCCAGCAGCGTGGGGGGCAACATACAGGAGCCCCACTCCTACGAGCAGTACTTC. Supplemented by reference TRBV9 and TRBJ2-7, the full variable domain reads DSGVTQTPKHLITATGQRVTLRCSPRSGDLSVYWYQQSLDQGLQFLIQYYNGEERAKGNILERFSAQQFPDLHSELNLSSLELGDSALYFCASSVGGNIQEPHSYEQYFGPGTRLTVT.